A selection of T cell receptor beta chains follows, all from one sample in a study of cytomegalovirus exposure and HLA in healthy donors. Some clones are missing from TCRdb's copy, which holds only in-frame ones; the method was immunoSEQ multiplex PCR. In the table there are under 150,000 clones, roughly 80% of which are singletons. Sequenced: PBMCs. The receptors come from a woman between 50 and 59 years old in good health and CMV-seropositive. Both conserved end residues are part of each CDR3. D genes are given only for firm matches. Rows give clone size only sometimes, using once, few, many, or a class for an expanded clone.

>TRBV19|TRBJ1-6|TRBD1|13|-
TGTGCCAGTAGCGGACAGGGGGGTTCACCCCTCCACTTT
CASSGQGGSPLHF
>TRBV29-1|TRBJ2-1|-|15|-
TGCAGCGTTGACGGGGCCGGGGGAACCTACAATGAGCAGTTCTTC
CSVDGAGGTYNEQFF
>TRBV4-2|TRBJ2-1|-|16|-
TGTGCCAGCAGCCAAGATACGGGGGGCGCGGGGAATGAGCAGTTCTTC
CASSQDTGGAGNEQFF
>TRBV29-1|TRBJ1-1|-|13|-
TGCAGCGTTGAAGGGGGGCGGTGGACTGAAGCTTTCTTT
CSVEGGRWTEAFF
>TRBV7-2|TRBJ2-3|-|13|-
TGTGCCAGCAGCTTCGTGGGGTCGGGGGTGCAGTATTTT
CASSFVGSGVQYF
>TRBV7-6|TRBJ2-7|-|13|few
TGTGCCAGCAGTCACGGGGGTAGGAACGAGCAGTACTTC
CASSHGGRNEQYF
>TRBV27|TRBJ2-3|TRBD1|15|-
TGTGCCAGCAGTTTGGGACAGCCTAGCACAGATACGCAGTATTTT
CASSLGQPSTDTQYF
>TRBV7-2|TRBJ2-3|TRBD2|15|-
TGTGCCAGCAGCCCAGCGGGGGGAGTGACAGATACGCAGTATTTT
CASSPAGGVTDTQYF
>TRBV19|TRBJ2-5|-|15|-
-
CASTSEGRNQETQYF
>TRBV7-9|TRBJ1-1|-|12|-
TGTGCCAGCAGCGTAACAGGGTCTGAAGCTTTCTTT
CASSVTGSEAFF
>TRBV7-9|TRBJ2-7|TRBD1|15|-
TGTGCCAGCAGCTCGACCGGGACAGGCTCCTACGAGCAGTACTTC
CASSSTGTGSYEQYF
>TRBV5-6|TRBJ2-3|-|15|few
TGTGCCAGCAGCGCGCGGAGGGGGCGGACAGATACGCAGTATTTT
CASSARRGRTDTQYF
>TRBV20-1|TRBJ1-6|-|11|-
TGCAGTGCTAGTTTCGGTTCACCCCTCCACTTT
CSASFGSPLHF
>TRBV5-5|TRBJ2-1|TRBD1|16|-
TGTGCCAGCAGCACCGGACAGGCAAGATCCTACAATGAGCAGTTCTTC
CASSTGQARSYNEQFF
>TRBV4-2|TRBJ1-6|-|15|-
TGTGCCAGCACCCTAGACCAGGGCGCGAATTCACCCCTCCACTTT
CASTLDQGANSPLHF
>TRBV28|TRBJ1-6|-|15|-
TGTGCCAGCAGTTTATTTGCAGGGTATAATTCACCCCTCCACTTT
CASSLFAGYNSPLHF
>TRBV5-1|TRBJ2-5|TRBD1|16|-
TGCGCCAGCAGCTCCCAGTGGACAGGGGGCGCCGAGACCCAGTACTTC
CASSSQWTGGAETQYF
>TRBV2|TRBJ2-4|TRBD1|14|-
TGTGCCAGCAGCCCACAGGGGGCCGCGGGCATTCAGTACTTC
CASSPQGAAGIQYF
>TRBV5-4|TRBJ2-7|-|13|-
TGTGCCAGCAGCGGACTTTTACCCTACGAGCAGTACTTC
CASSGLLPYEQYF
>TRBV27|TRBJ2-6|TRBD1|17|-
TGTGCCAGCGCCAGGGACAGGGGCACCTCTGGGGCCAACGTCCTGACTTTC
CASARDRGTSGANVLTF
>TRBV7-3|TRBJ2-3|TRBD2|17|-
TGTGCCAGCAGCTGGAGACTAGCGGGGGATGGGACAGATACGCAGTATTTT
CASSWRLAGDGTDTQYF
>TRBV5-1|TRBJ2-1|TRBD2|19|-
TGCGCCAGCAGCTGGGCCCAGGGCGGGGGGCCTGGCTCCTACAATGAGCAGTTCTTC
CASSWAQGGGPGSYNEQFF
>TRBV11-2|TRBJ1-2|TRBD1|19|-
TGTGCCAGCAGCTTAGAGGGGGGACAGATATGGCGGGGACGGGATGGCTACACCTTC
CASSLEGGQIWRGRDGYTF
>TRBV5-8|TRBJ2-3|-|14|once
TGTGCCAGCAGCTTGGGACTCTCTACAGATACGCAGTATTTT
CASSLGLSTDTQYF
>TRBV25-1|TRBJ2-5|TRBD1|17|-
TGTGCCAGCAGTGATCCACCGGGACAGGGAAGGCATGAGACCCAGTACTTC
CASSDPPGQGRHETQYF
>TRBV7-3|TRBJ2-2|TRBD1|14|few
TGTGCCAGCAGCTTGGGGACAGGGGCCGGGGAGCTGTTTTTT
CASSLGTGAGELFF
>TRBV5-5|TRBJ2-7|TRBD1|17|once
TGTGCCAGCAGCTCGCTAGGACAGGGTTCGGAAGCCTACGAGCAGTACTTC
CASSSLGQGSEAYEQYF
>TRBV2|TRBJ1-5|-|13|-
TGTGCCAGCAGTGAAAGGACACCGCAGCCCCAGCATTTT
CASSERTPQPQHF
>TRBV9|TRBJ2-2|TRBD2|17|-
TGTGCCAGCAGCGCCCAGCGGGGGCGTTCGAACACCGGGGAGCTGTTTTTT
CASSAQRGRSNTGELFF
>TRBV7-3|TRBJ2-1|TRBD1|16|-
TGTGCCAGCAGCTCCTTGGACAGGGGGACCTACAATGAGCAGTTCTTC
CASSSLDRGTYNEQFF
>TRBV29-1|TRBJ2-1|TRBD1|13|-
TGCAGCGTTGGGACAGGGACGTACAATGAGCAGTTCTTC
CSVGTGTYNEQFF
>TRBV7-8|TRBJ2-3|TRBD2|18|-
TGTGCCAGCAGCCCCCGGGTAACAGCGGGGGGGCCGACAGATACGCAGTATTTT
CASSPRVTAGGPTDTQYF
>TRBV7-7|TRBJ2-5|-|12|-
TGTGCTAGCAGCGTGGGCTTGGAGACCCAGTACTTC
CASSVGLETQYF
>TRBV28|TRBJ2-7|-|12|-
TGTGCCAGCAGCAAACAGGGTAACGAGCAGTACTTC
CASSKQGNEQYF